Below are 11 T cell receptor beta chains sequenced from a single sample in a study of T cell repertoires in cytomegalovirus infection (dated by TCRdb to the late 2010s). Sequenced using an Illumina HiSeq 1500. TCRdb passed the public sequencing reads through fastp at Q25 and MiXCR, retaining productive beta sequences. Rows are combined by CDR3 protein, so each entry shows the most common genes and DNA. The sample yields about 830,000 distinct CDR3 sequences; approximately 30% were counted once. The top ten constitute around an eighth of the sample. For these TCRs, the target antigens are not known. Explained via the paper, the treatment or condition label denotes: in vitro stimulation with specific CMV peptide epitopes to enrich CMV-specific T cells. Sequences were derived from cultured CD8+ T cells from PBMCs, sampled from culture after CMV antigen stimulation. These receptors all stem from a human donor in good health (CMV status not recorded). Some clones in this sample may be carry-over from other donors' samples.

This rearrangement joins TRBV2 to TRBJ2-1; the D is unclear. Trimming stripped 6 bases from V and 10 bases from J, with 10 bases between. Germline CDR1 and CDR2: SNHLY and FYNNEI. The CDR3 length is 11 residues. The CDR3 protein is CASRTRSEQFF. CDR3 DNA sequence: TGTGCCAGCAGGACTCGGTCCGAGCAGTTCTTC.

This clonotype was found a few times. This chain connects TRBV11-2 to TRBJ1-3; TRBD1 matches at 7 bases. V lost 3 bases, J lost 2 bases, and 10 bases stayed unmatched. The CDR3 is 17 residues long. The germline gives CDR1 SGHAT, CDR2 FQNNGV. The CDR3 region has the DNA TGTGCCAGCAGCTTTTGGGACAGCCATCCAGCTGGAAACACCATATATTTT. It translates to CASSFWDSHPAGNTIYF.

The table lists this clonotype with a few counts. The chain is built from TRBV27 and TRBJ1-2, with D perhaps TRBD1 (6 bases). CDR1 is MNHEY, CDR2 SMNVEV, per germline (reference sequence). Trimming removed 10 bases at V and 7 bases at J, with 16 bases between. CDR3 size: 12 residues. This chain's CDR3 is CATISGATGYTF. The CDR3 nucleotides are TGTGCCACCATATCGGGGGCGACTGGCTACACCTTC.

The chain employs TRBV12-5 and TRBJ2-3, with D unclear. Germline loops: CDR1 LGHNT, CDR2 FRNRAP. V was trimmed by 4 bases and J by 6 bases, leaving 11 bases between them. The CDR3 spans 13 residues. CDR3 sequence (DNA): TGTGCTAGTGGTTGGGTTCTGGTGGATACGCAGTATTTT. It is translated as CASGWVLVDTQYF.

Worth noting for this clonotype: The junction shows a germline mismatch at one end, possibly a read error. This chain's CDR3 is CVSSSRGWNEQFF. In DNA form, the CDR3 reads TGTGTCAGTAGTAGCAGGGGGTGGAATGAGCAGTTCTTC. The V and J genes are TRBV19 and TRBJ2-1; the match to TRBD1 covers 7 bases. The CDR3 runs to 13 residues. Germline V lookup: CDR1 LNHDA, CDR2 SQIVND (reference sequence).

This clonotype was detected once. The junction differs from germline at one of its ends, possibly a read error. The gene calls are TRBV12-3 or TRBV12-4 and TRBJ1-1; tentative D call: TRBD1 (5 bases). The CDR3 is 14 amino acids. The CDR3 is CASGLVAGNTEAFF. DNA of the CDR3: TGTGCCAGCGGTTTAGTGGCAGGGAATACTGAAGCTTTCTTT.

V usage is TRBV6-1 and J usage is TRBJ2-1; D is unresolved. V was cut by 1 base and J by 5 bases, with 6 bases left in between. CDR1 and CDR2 (germline): MNHNS, SASEGT. The CDR3 is 13 residues long. DNA of the CDR3: TGTGCCAGCAGTGAAGACGGCAACAATGAGCAGTTCTTC. This codes for CASSEDGNNEQFF.

Ten or more counts support this clonotype. V gene TRBV11-1 combines with J gene TRBJ2-5; TRBD1 aligns across 10 bases. This CDR3 region has 17 residues. Trimming took 3 bases from V and 0 from J; bases not matched to a gene: 7. CDR1 is SGHAT and CDR2 is FQDESV in the germline V gene (reference sequence). In DNA, the CDR3 is TGTGCCAGCAGCTTCAGCCCGGGACAGGGGTACCAAGAGACCCAGTACTTC. Translating gives CASSFSPGQGYQETQYF.

V is TRBV11-3 and J is TRBJ2-5, with 9 bases aligning to TRBD1. The CDR3 runs 15 residues. In germline, CDR1 is SGHNT, CDR2 YENEEA. The V segment lost 4 bases and the J segment 3 bases; nucleotides outside the gene matches: 6. The CDR3 is CASSSGQGKKETQYF. The CDR3, as DNA: TGTGCCAGCAGCTCGGGACAGGGTAAAAAAGAGACCCAGTACTTC.

This rearrangement joins TRBV5-5 to TRBJ1-1, with a tentative D call TRBD1 (5 bases). V lost 4 bases and J 5 bases, leaving 15 bases between the germline ends. The length of the CDR3 is 14 residues. Germline CDR1 reads SGHKS; CDR2 reads YYEKEE (reference sequence). CDR3 nucleotide sequence: TGTGCCAGCAGCAGCAGGGTGGGCGTTACTGAAGCTTTCTTT. Protein sequence: CASSSRVGVTEAFF. The full variable domain, its missing parts supplied by reference TRBV5-5 and TRBJ1-1, is DAGVTQSPTHLIKTRGQQVTLRCSPISGHKSVSWYQQVLGQGPQFIFQYYEKEERGRGNFPDRFSARQFPNYSSELNVNALLLGDSALYLCASSSRVGVTEAFFGQGTRLTVV.

The genes are TRBV12-3 or TRBV12-4 and TRBJ1-5; D possibly corresponds to TRBD1 (5 bases). The CDR3 is 16 amino acids. V lost 3 bases, J lost 3 bases, and 15 bases lay in between. CDR3 sequence: CASSLEGMVPNQPQHF. As DNA, the CDR3 is TGTGCCAGCAGTTTGGAGGGGATGGTTCCCAATCAGCCCCAGCATTTT.